This T cell receptor beta chain was sequenced in a study of radiotherapy plus CTLA-4 blockade in lung cancer. Study outcomes and limitations: TCR clones originating in tumors grew in number in blood after radiotherapy plus ipilimumab.

Per germline, CDR1 MDHEN and CDR2 SYDVKM. There are 13 residues in the CDR3. V shed 1 base and J shed 2 bases, with 3 bases lying between them. Here immunoSEQ multiplex PCR was the method, and the copy in TCRdb shows in-frame clones only, minus some. This table holds more than 80,000 clones, more than 75% found once. People whose metastatic non-small-cell lung cancer was chemo-refractory got focal radiation along with CTLA-4 blockade by ipilimumab. This clone was seen more than once but under ten times. Its antigen is not identified. This sample comprised peripheral blood, obtained from a patient treated with radiotherapy plus ipilimumab. This TCR derives from a human donor with non-small cell lung cancer that progressed on radiotherapy plus ipilimumab. Some clones in this sample may be carry-over from other donors' samples. The chain uses TRBV28 and TRBJ1-5; D unresolved. The CDR3 sequence: CASSLLGNQPQHF. As DNA, the CDR3 is TGTGCCAGCAGTTTATTAGGCAATCAGCCCCAGCATTTT.